This T cell receptor beta chain was sequenced for a study of T cell repertoires in cytomegalovirus infection. Study-level information: CMV epitopes that were recently identified and HLA-C-restricted were used alongside well-studied HLA-B-restricted ones.

TCRdb used MiXCR to reprocess the reads, holding one entry per CDR3 protein. The sample lists roughly 990,000 distinct CDR3 sequences; about a third were seen once. The CDR3 sequence is 16 residues long. Germline V gene data show CDR1 as SGHVS and CDR2 as FNYEAQ. The J segment lost 4 bases and the V segment lost 5 bases, leaving 11 bases of the junction unmatched. The sample holds many counts of this clonotype. Its specificity is unknown. V gene TRBV7-6 combines with J gene TRBJ1-1; 9 bases agree with TRBD1. The material was cultured CD8+ T cells from PBMCs, obtained from culture after CMV antigen stimulation. The origin of this receptor is a human donor in good health (CMV status not recorded). Some clones in this sample may be carry-over from other donors' samples. In DNA, the CDR3 is TGTGCCAGCAGCCCGGACAGGGGATTTGGGGTCACTGAAGCTTTCTTT. Translated, it gives CASSPDRGFGVTEAFF.